The 7 T cell receptor beta chains below come from one sample, sequenced in a study of T-cell memory formation after mild COVID-19. TCRdb re-analysed the 5' RACE reads in MiXCR, keeping a single row per CDR3 protein. Of 300,000 to 400,000 distinct CDR3 sequences listed, more than 15% are singletons. What was sequenced was PBMCs or a T cell subset sorted from them (not recorded which). Receptors were obtained from a man younger than 35 who had mild COVID-19 (a few samples of this study predate the infection). Cell type and time point are not known.

V usage is TRBV2 and J usage is TRBJ1-5, with D maybe TRBD1 (6 bases). V was trimmed by 3 bases and J by 2 bases, leaving 8 bases between them. Germline lookup yields CDR1 SNHLY and CDR2 FYNNEI. This CDR3 is 14 amino acids long. The CDR3 loop is CASSEDRGNQPQHF. The CDR3 DNA sequence: TGTGCCAGCAGTGAGGACAGAGGCAATCAGCCCCAGCATTTT.

This clonotype was counted a few times. The chain links TRBV5-1 to TRBJ2-3, with D possibly matching TRBD1 (5 bases). The CDR3 loop spans 15 amino acids. Per germline, CDR1 SGHRS and CDR2 YFSETQ. Trimming removed 1 base from V and 1 base from J, with 10 bases in between. The CDR3 region has the DNA TGCGCCAGCAGCTTGAATCGACAGCGCACAGATACGCAGTATTTT. Its translation: CASSLNRQRTDTQYF.

This clonotype was counted a few times. The rearrangement uses TRBV11-2 and TRBJ2-1; D uncertain. CDR3 length equals 12 residues. CDR1 and CDR2 from the germline V gene are SGHAT and FQNNGV. V was clipped by 5 bases and J by 8 bases, with 10 bases between them. CDR3 sequence reads: CASSTLTDEQFF. The CDR3 coding sequence is TGTGCCAGCAGCACCTTAACTGATGAGCAGTTCTTC.

The rearrangement joins TRBV4-1 to TRBJ2-1, with a tentative D call TRBD1 (6 bases). With 0 bases removed from V and 12 bases from J, the gap between germline ends came to 12 bases. The CDR3 sequence is 13 residues long. The V gene's germline CDR1 is MGHRA and CDR2 YSYEKL. The CDR3 coding sequence is TGCGCCAGCAGCCAAGATTTTCTCAGGGGGCAGTTCTTC. It translates to CASSQDFLRGQFF.

The V and J genes are TRBV7-3 and TRBJ2-3, with 10 bases that match TRBD2. The J segment lost 4 bases and the V segment lost 5 bases, leaving 6 bases of the junction unmatched. CDR1 and CDR2 from the germline V gene are SGHTA and FQGTGA. This CDR3 has 15 residues. CDR3 DNA: TGTGCCAGCAGCCCGGGACTAGCGAGATCAGATACGCAGTATTTT. As protein: CASSPGLARSDTQYF.

This clonotype was counted a few times. This chain joins TRBV7-3 and TRBJ2-3; 12 bases map to TRBD2. The length of the CDR3 is 16 residues. The V and J ends lost 5 bases and 7 bases, in that order; junction bases with no gene match: 10. Per the germline V gene, CDR1 is SGHTA and CDR2 is FQGTGA. Here the CDR3 reads CASSAPSGGAENTQYF. In DNA, the CDR3 is TGTGCCAGCAGCGCGCCTAGCGGGGGGGCCGAAAATACGCAGTATTTT.

Only a few counts were recorded for this clonotype. The chain joins TRBV7-8 to TRBJ2-1; 9 bases align to TRBD1. The CDR3 has 15 residues. Unmatched junction bases numbered 6, after V lost 3 bases and J lost 6 bases. Germline CDR1 and CDR2: SGHVS and FQNEAQ. The CDR3 region is CASSLGTGSSNEQFF. In DNA form, the CDR3 reads TGTGCCAGCAGCTTGGGGACAGGGAGTTCCAATGAGCAGTTCTTC.